This T cell receptor (beta chain) was found in a study of shared clonotypes between healthy human individuals. CDR3 size: 14 residues. V was pared by 7 bases and J by 0 bases, with 12 bases between. CDR1 SQVTM and CDR2 ANQGSEA come from the germline V gene. Overall study findings and caveats: Few donors limited the genetic and exposure-history diversity represented.

Assay: immunoSEQ multiplex PCR; the TCRdb copy retains only in-frame clones and omits some. The repertoire holds hundreds of thousands of clones, with around 78% as singletons. This clone was picked up one time. What it recognizes is unknown. Sequencing input: PBMCs. The TCR sequence derives from a woman aged 40-49 years in good health. Some clones in this sample may be carry-over from other donors' samples. This chain joins TRBV29-1 and TRBJ2-2; D tentatively reads TRBD1 or TRBD2 (6 bases each). The CDR3 loop is CSARGTPNTGELFF. The CDR3 DNA reads TGCAGCGCCCGGGGGACACCGAACACCGGGGAGCTGTTTTTT.